This record covers a single TCR beta chain. The sample is drawn from a study of blood T cell repertoires in COVID-19. In the study overall: PBMCs, B-cell-depleted T cells, or T cells were the source of the cDNA or gDNA that made up the material.

Generated by immunoSEQ multiplex PCR, the TCRdb table keeps only in-frame clones and is missing some. The sample contains 130,000 or so clones, over 80% of which appear only once. CDR3 size: 14 residues. Trimming at V came to 6 bases and at J to 3 bases, leaving 10 bases not matched to a gene. Germline V gene lookup returns CDR1 DFQATT and CDR2 SNEGSKA (reference sequence). The receptor comes from a man aged 60 to 75 with active or convalescent COVID-19. Sequencing was done on a sample of peripheral blood. The rearrangement joins TRBV20-1 to TRBJ2-7; 8 bases match TRBD1. DNA for the CDR3: TGCAGTGCGAGTCCTGGGACAGGAGGCTACGAGCAGTACTTC. Protein sequence: CSASPGTGGYEQYF.